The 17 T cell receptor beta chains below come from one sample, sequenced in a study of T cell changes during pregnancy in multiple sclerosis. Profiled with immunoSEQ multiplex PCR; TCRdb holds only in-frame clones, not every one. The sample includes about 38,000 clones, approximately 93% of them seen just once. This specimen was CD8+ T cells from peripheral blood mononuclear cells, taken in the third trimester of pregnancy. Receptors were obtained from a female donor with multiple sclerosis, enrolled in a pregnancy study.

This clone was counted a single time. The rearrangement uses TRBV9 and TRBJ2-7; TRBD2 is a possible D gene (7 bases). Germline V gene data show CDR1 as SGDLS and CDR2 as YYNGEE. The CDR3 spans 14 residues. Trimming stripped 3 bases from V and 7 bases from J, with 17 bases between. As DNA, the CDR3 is TGTGCCAGCAGCGGGAGGGGGGGCCCGGGGGAGCAGTACTTC. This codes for CASSGRGGPGEQYF.

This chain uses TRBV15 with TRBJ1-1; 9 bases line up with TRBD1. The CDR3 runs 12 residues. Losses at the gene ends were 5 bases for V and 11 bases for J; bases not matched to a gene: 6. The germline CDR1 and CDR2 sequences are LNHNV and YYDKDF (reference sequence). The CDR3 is CATSLDRGGAFF. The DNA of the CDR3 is TGTGCCACCAGCCTAGACAGGGGGGGGGCTTTCTTT.

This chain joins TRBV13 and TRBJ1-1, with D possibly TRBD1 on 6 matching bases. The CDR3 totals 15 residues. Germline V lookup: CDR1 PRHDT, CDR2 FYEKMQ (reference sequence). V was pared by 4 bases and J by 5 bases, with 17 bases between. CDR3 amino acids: CASSSEQGVGTEAFF. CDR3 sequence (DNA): TGTGCCAGCAGCTCCGAACAGGGTGTGGGAACTGAAGCTTTCTTT.

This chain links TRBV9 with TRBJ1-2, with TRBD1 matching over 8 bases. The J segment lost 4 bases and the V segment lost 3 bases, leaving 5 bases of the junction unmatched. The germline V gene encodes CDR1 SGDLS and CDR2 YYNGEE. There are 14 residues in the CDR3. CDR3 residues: CASSEGTGLYGYTF. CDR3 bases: TGTGCCAGCAGCGAGGGGACAGGACTCTATGGCTACACCTTC. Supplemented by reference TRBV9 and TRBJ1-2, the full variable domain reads DSGVTQTPKHLITATGQRVTLRCSPRSGDLSVYWYQQSLDQGLQFLIQYYNGEERAKGNILERFSAQQFPDLHSELNLSSLELGDSALYFCASSEGTGLYGYTFGSGTRLTVV.

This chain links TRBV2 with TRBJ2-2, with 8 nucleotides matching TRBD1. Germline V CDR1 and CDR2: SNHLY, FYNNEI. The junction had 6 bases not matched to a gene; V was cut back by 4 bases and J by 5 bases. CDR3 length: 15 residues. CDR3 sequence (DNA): TGTGCCAGCAGTGTGTTCAGGGGGCGAACCGGGGAGCTGTTTTTT. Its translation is CASSVFRGRTGELFF.

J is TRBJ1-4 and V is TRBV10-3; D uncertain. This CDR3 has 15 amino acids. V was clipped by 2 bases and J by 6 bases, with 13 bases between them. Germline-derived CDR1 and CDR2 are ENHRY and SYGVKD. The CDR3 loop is CAISEGEGTDEKLFF. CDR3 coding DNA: TGTGCCATCAGTGAGGGTGAGGGAACGGATGAAAAACTGTTTTTT.

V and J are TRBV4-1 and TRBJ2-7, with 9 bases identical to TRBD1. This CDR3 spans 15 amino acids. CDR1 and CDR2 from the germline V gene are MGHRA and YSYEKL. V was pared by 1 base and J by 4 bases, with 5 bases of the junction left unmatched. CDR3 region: CASSQGTGEGYEQYF. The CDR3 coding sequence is TGCGCCAGCAGCCAAGGGACAGGGGAGGGGTACGAGCAGTACTTC.

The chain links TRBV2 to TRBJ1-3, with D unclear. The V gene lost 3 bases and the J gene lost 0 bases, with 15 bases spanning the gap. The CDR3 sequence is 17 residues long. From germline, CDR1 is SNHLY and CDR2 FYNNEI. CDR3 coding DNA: TGTGCCAGCAGTGACGGCGGGCCCGACTACTCTGGAAACACCATATATTTT. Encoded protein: CASSDGGPDYSGNTIYF.

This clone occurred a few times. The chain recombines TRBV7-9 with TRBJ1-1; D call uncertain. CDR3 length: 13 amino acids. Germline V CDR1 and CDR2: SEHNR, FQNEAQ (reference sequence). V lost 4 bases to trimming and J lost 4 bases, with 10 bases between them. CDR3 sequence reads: CASSSPYSTEAFF. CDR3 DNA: TGTGCCAGCAGCTCACCTTACAGCACTGAAGCTTTCTTT.

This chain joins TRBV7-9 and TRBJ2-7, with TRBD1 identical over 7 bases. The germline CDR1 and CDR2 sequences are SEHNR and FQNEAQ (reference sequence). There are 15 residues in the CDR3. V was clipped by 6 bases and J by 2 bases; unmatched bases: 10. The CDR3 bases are TGTGCCAGCAGTTTGGGTTCGGGACAGACCTACGAGCAGTACTTC. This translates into CASSLGSGQTYEQYF.

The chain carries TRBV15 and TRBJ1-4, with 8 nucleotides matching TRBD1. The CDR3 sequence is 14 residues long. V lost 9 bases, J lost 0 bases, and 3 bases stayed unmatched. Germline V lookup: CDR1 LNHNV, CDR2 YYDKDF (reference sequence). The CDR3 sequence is CATEDRATNEKLFF. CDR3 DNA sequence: TGTGCCACTGAGGACAGGGCAACTAATGAAAAACTGTTTTTT.

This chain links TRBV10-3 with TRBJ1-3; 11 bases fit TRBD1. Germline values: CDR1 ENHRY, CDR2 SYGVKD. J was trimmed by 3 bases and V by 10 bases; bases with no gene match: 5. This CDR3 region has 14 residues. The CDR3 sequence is CATTDRGLGNTIYF. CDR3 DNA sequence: TGTGCCACCACGGACAGGGGGCTTGGAAACACCATATATTTT.

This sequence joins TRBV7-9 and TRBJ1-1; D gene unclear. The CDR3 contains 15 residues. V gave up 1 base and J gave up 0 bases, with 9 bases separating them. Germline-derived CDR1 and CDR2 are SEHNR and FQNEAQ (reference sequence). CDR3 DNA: TGTGCCAGCAGCTTAGAGGGCGGGGTGAACACTGAAGCTTTCTTT. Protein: CASSLEGGVNTEAFF.

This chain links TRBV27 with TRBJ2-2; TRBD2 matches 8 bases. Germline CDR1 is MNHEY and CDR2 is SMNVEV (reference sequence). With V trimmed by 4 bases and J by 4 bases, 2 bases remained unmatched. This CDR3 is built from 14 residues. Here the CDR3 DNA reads TGTGCCAGCAGTTACGGGAGGGGCACCGGGGAGCTGTTTTTT. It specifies CASSYGRGTGELFF.

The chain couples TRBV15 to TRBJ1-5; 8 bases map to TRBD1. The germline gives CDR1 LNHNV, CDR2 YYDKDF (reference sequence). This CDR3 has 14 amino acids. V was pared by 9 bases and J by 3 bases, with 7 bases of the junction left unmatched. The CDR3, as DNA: TGTGCCACGCGGGGGACAGGTCTCAATCAGCCCCAGCATTTT. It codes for CATRGTGLNQPQHF.

The CDR3 DNA reads TGTGCCAGCAGCTTAGGGGGTCCCGGGACTACCACCTACGAGCAGTACTTC. The encoded protein is CASSLGGPGTTTYEQYF. V is TRBV11-2 and J is TRBJ2-7, with 7 bases fitting TRBD2. Trimming took 1 base from V and 2 from J; bases not matched to a gene: 11. The CDR3 is 17 amino acids. Germline V CDR1 and CDR2: SGHAT, FQNNGV.

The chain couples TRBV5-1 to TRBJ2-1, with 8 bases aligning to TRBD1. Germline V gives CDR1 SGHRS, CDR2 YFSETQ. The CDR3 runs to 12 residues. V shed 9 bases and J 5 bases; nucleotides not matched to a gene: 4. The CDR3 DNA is TGCGCCACTTCGACAGGGGACAATGAGCAGTTCTTC. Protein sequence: CATSTGDNEQFF.